These 18 T cell receptor beta chains originate from one sample sequenced in a study of T cell changes during pregnancy in multiple sclerosis. Clones were read by immunoSEQ multiplex PCR, and TCRdb kept only the in-frame ones, dropping some. The sample has under 55,000 clones, roughly 94% seen once. The material sequenced was CD4+ T cells from peripheral blood mononuclear cells, taken in the third trimester of pregnancy. The receptors stem from a female donor with multiple sclerosis, enrolled in a pregnancy study.

This chain uses TRBV19 with TRBJ1-2; the D is unclear. V dropped 4 bases and J dropped 2 bases, with 17 bases sitting between them. The CDR3 consists of 16 residues. Germline CDR1 LNHDA, CDR2 SQIVND (reference sequence). CDR3 nucleotides: TGTGCCAGTAGTAAAACCCCCCCGGGGAAAAACTATGGCTACACCTTC. It yields the protein CASSKTPPGKNYGYTF.

This CDR3 reads CATSRDRGKGYNEQFF. In DNA form, the CDR3 reads TGTGCCACCAGCAGAGATCGGGGGAAAGGGTACAATGAGCAGTTCTTC. The J gene is TRBJ2-1, the V gene TRBV15; TRBD2 might be the D (6 bases). From germline, CDR1 is LNHNV and CDR2 YYDKDF (reference sequence). Trimming removed 0 bases at V and 4 bases at J, with 13 bases between. This CDR3 comprises 16 residues.

The chain carries TRBV7-3 and TRBJ2-1; tentatively, D is TRBD2 (6 bases). The CDR3 covers 15 residues. The germline V gene has CDR1 SGHTA and CDR2 FQGTGA. V was cut by 1 base and J by 0 bases, with 7 bases left in between. The CDR3 sequence: CASSLIGSSYNEQFF. In nucleotides, the CDR3 is TGTGCCAGCAGCTTAATCGGGAGCTCCTACAATGAGCAGTTCTTC. Combining the CDR3 with reference TRBV7-3 and TRBJ2-1 gives the whole variable domain GAGVSQTPSNKVTEKGKYVELRCDPISGHTALYWYRQSLGQGPEFLIYFQGTGAADDSGLPNDRFFAVRPEGSVSTLKIQRTERGDSAVYLCASSLIGSSYNEQFFGPGTRLTVL.

Remarks on this clone: An end of the junction does not agree with germline; a read error may underlie this. The CDR3 nucleotides read TGCGCCAGCAGCCAAGGCGTGGCAGGGCCCTCAAACTTC. Amino acid sequence: CASSQGVAGPSNF. J is TRBJ1-2 and V is TRBV4-1; TRBD1 is a possible D gene (5 bases). Looked up from germline, CDR1 is MGHRA and CDR2 is YSYEKL. The CDR3 contains 13 residues.

The chain carries TRBV18 and TRBJ1-6; possibly TRBD1 for D (6 bases). This CDR3 has 14 residues. CDR1 KGHSH and CDR2 LQKENI come from the germline V gene. V lost 4 bases and J lost 7, with 11 bases in between. CDR3 amino acids: CASSQQGFNSPLHF. CDR3 bases: TGTGCCAGCTCACAACAGGGATTCAATTCACCCCTCCACTTT.

V gene TRBV28 combines with J gene TRBJ1-1; tentatively, D is TRBD1 (6 bases). Trimming took 6 bases from V and 4 from J, leaving 9 bases between them. The CDR3 contains 12 residues. Germline V gene data show CDR1 as MDHEN and CDR2 as SYDVKM. CDR3 sequence reads: CASRRGTTEAFF. The CDR3 DNA sequence: TGTGCCAGCAGGAGGGGGACCACTGAAGCTTTCTTT. Variable domain in full (rest from reference TRBV28 and TRBJ1-1): DVKVTQSSRYLVKRTGEKVFLECVQDMDHENMFWYRQDPGLGLRLIYFSYDVKMKEKGDIPEGYSVSREKKERFSLILESASTNQTSMYLCASRRGTTEAFFGQGTRLTVV.

The chain joins TRBV5-6 to TRBJ2-3, with D possibly being TRBD2 (7 bases). Germline values: CDR1 SGHDT, CDR2 YYEEEE. The CDR3 runs 18 residues. V lost 3 bases, J lost 3 bases, and 23 bases lay in between. CDR3 residues: CASSYMSVAGARTDTQYF. The DNA of the CDR3 is TGTGCCAGCAGCTATATGTCCGTGGCGGGGGCTAGAACAGATACGCAGTATTTT.

The chain joins TRBV6-1 to TRBJ2-7; the D gene is possibly TRBD1 (6 bases). This CDR3 comprises 14 residues. Germline CDR1 and CDR2: MNHNS and SASEGT. The V end lost 4 bases, the J end lost 3 bases, and 13 bases lay between the germline ends. CDR3 in DNA: TGTGCCAGCAGTGTAGGCAGGGGATACTACGAGCAGTACTTC. This encodes CASSVGRGYYEQYF.

A note on this clone: Other DNA sequences from this sample encode an identical CDR3 as well. The V gene is TRBV2, the J gene TRBJ2-3; tentative D call: TRBD1 (6 bases). V lost 3 bases to trimming and J lost 3 bases, with 10 bases between them. The CDR3 is 14 amino acids. Germline V gene data show CDR1 as SNHLY and CDR2 as FYNNEI. For the CDR3, the DNA is TGTGCCAGCAGTGAGAACAGGGATACAGATACGCAGTATTTT. Translated: CASSENRDTDTQYF.

This rearrangement joins TRBV15 to TRBJ2-7; TRBD2 is a possible D gene (5 bases). Germline V gene data show CDR1 as LNHNV and CDR2 as YYDKDF (reference sequence). Trimming left V 0 bases short and J 1 base short, with 10 bases between. There are 15 residues in the CDR3. CDR3 residues: CATSRDDPGSYEQYF. CDR3 DNA sequence: TGTGCCACCAGCAGAGATGACCCGGGATCCTACGAGCAGTACTTC.

The rearrangement joins TRBV6-5 to TRBJ2-7, with 9 nucleotides matching TRBD1. The CDR3 is 14 amino acids. Germline CDR1 reads MNHEY; CDR2 reads SVGAGI. V dropped 5 bases and J dropped 3; count of bases not matched to a gene: 5. The CDR3 protein is CASSSTGGRYEQYF. The CDR3 DNA reads as TGTGCCAGCAGTAGTACAGGGGGCCGCTACGAGCAGTACTTC.

The chain uses TRBV5-1 and TRBJ2-2; 12 nucleotides align to TRBD2. V shed 4 bases and J 5 bases; nucleotides not matched to a gene: 6. The germline CDR1 and CDR2 sequences are SGHRS and YFSETQ. The CDR3 length is 16 residues. The CDR3: CASSQTSGRETGELFF. The CDR3 DNA reads TGCGCCAGCAGCCAGACTAGCGGGAGAGAAACCGGGGAGCTGTTTTTT.

The rearrangement links TRBV19 to TRBJ2-2; D unclear. Trimming cost V 5 bases and J 1 base, with 8 bases left between them. The germline gives CDR1 LNHDA, CDR2 SQIVND (reference sequence). This CDR3 spans 14 amino acids. In DNA, the CDR3 is TGTGCCAGTAGTCTCGCAGGGAACACCGGGGAGCTGTTTTTT. Translation gives CASSLAGNTGELFF.

This clone was detected once. V usage is TRBV7-2 and J usage is TRBJ2-7, with TRBD2 matching over 7 bases. This CDR3 has 15 amino acids. From germline, CDR1 is SGHTA and CDR2 FQGNSA. The junction had 9 bases not matched to a gene; V was cut back by 5 bases and J by 2 bases. The CDR3 DNA reads TGTGCCAGCAGCATAAGCGGGGCGGCGGCCTACGAGCAGTACTTC. Translating it yields CASSISGAAAYEQYF.

Of note for this clone: Compared with germline, one end of the junction differs, possibly owing to a read error. The rearrangement links TRBV5-1 to TRBJ2-4; 9 nucleotides match TRBD1. Germline V CDR1 and CDR2: SGHRS, YFSETQ. The CDR3 consists of 12 residues. CDR3 sequence (DNA): TGCGCCAGCAGCCCGGAGGGTAGGGACAGGGTGTTC. Translation gives CASSPEGRDRVF.

The chain employs TRBV7-3 and TRBJ2-1; TRBD1 agrees at 9 bases. The germline V gene encodes CDR1 SGHTA and CDR2 FQGTGA. With 5 bases clipped from V and 4 bases from J, the junction kept 6 bases outside the gene matches. The CDR3 is 15 residues long. This chain's CDR3 is CASSQRQGGYNEQFF. The CDR3 nucleotides are TGTGCCAGCAGCCAGAGACAGGGGGGGTACAATGAGCAGTTCTTC. Combining the CDR3 with reference TRBV7-3 and TRBJ2-1 gives the whole variable domain GAGVSQTPSNKVTEKGKYVELRCDPISGHTALYWYRQSLGQGPEFLIYFQGTGAADDSGLPNDRFFAVRPEGSVSTLKIQRTERGDSAVYLCASSQRQGGYNEQFFGPGTRLTVL.

The rearrangement uses TRBV19 and TRBJ2-4; D might be TRBD1 (6 bases). V lost 0 bases and J lost 3, with 9 bases in between. Germline loops: CDR1 LNHDA, CDR2 SQIVND (reference sequence). This CDR3 is 15 amino acids long. The CDR3 DNA reads as TGTGCCAGTAGTATAGAGGGGGCCAACAAAAACATTCAGTACTTC. It codes for CASSIEGANKNIQYF.

The V call is TRBV5-1, the J call TRBJ1-1; D is unresolved. This CDR3 comprises 15 residues. V was pared by 4 bases and J by 0 bases, with 13 bases between. Germline V lookup: CDR1 SGHRS, CDR2 YFSETQ. In DNA, the CDR3 is TGCGCCAGCAGCACCCCCCGCCCAGTGAACACTGAAGCTTTCTTT. It specifies CASSTPRPVNTEAFF. The whole variable domain, filled in from reference TRBV5-1 and TRBJ1-1, reads KAGVTQTPRYLIKTRGQQVTLSCSPISGHRSVSWYQQTPGQGLQFLFEYFSETQRNKGNFPGRFSGRQFSNSRSEMNVSTLELGDSALYLCASSTPRPVNTEAFFGQGTRLTVV.